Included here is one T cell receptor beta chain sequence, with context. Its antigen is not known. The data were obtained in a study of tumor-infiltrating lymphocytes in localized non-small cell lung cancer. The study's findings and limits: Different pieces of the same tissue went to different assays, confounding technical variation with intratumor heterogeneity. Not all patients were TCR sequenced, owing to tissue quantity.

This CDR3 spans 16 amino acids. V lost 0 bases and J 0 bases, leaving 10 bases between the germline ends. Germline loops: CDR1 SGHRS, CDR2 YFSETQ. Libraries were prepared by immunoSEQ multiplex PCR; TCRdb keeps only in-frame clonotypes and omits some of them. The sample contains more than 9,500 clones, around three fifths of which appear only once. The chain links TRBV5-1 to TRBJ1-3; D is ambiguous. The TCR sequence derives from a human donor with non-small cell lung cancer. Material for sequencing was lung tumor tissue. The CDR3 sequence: CASSLVAAFSGNTIYF. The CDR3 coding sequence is TGCGCCAGCAGCTTGGTGGCAGCATTCTCTGGAAACACCATATATTTT.